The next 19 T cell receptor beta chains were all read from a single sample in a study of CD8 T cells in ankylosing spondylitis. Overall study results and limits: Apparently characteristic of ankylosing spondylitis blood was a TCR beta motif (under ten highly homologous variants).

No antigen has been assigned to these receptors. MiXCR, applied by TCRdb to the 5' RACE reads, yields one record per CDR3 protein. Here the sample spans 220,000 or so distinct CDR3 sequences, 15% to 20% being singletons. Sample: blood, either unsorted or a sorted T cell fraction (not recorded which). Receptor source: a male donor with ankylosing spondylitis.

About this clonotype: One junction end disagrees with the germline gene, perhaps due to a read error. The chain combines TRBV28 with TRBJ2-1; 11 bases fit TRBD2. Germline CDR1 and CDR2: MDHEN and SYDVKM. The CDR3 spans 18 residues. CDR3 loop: CARSFTETSGTSYNEQFF. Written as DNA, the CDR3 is TGTGCCAGAAGTTTCACTGAGACTAGCGGGACCTCCTACAATGAGCAGTTCTTC.

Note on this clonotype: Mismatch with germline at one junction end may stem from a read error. The CDR3 loop is CASSQDYPAGQPEDF. CDR3 DNA sequence: TGCGCCAGCAGCCAAGATTACCCAGCGGGACAACCCGAGGACTTC. V and J are TRBV4-1 and TRBJ2-5; D might be TRBD2 (7 bases). CDR3 size: 15 residues. Germline V gene data show CDR1 as MGHRA and CDR2 as YSYEKL.

The CDR3 coding sequence is TGTGCCAGCACCTTAGGGACAGGGGTTTTGGCTTTCTTT. Translated, it gives CASTLGTGVLAFF. The gene calls are TRBV5-6 and TRBJ1-1, with 10 bases matching TRBD1. Per the germline V gene, CDR1 is SGHDT and CDR2 is YYEEEE. This CDR3 comprises 13 residues. Germline trimming cut 6 bases from V and 11 bases from J; bases unmatched to any gene: 10.

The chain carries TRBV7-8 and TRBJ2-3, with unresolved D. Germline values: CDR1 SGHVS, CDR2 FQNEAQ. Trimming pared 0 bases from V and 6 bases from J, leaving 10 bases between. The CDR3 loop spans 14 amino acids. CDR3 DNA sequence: TGTGCCAGCAGCTTAGCCAGCCTGGGGGATACGCAGTATTTT. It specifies CASSLASLGDTQYF. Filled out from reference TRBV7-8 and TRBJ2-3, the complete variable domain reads GAGVSQSPRYKVAKRGQDVALRCDPISGHVSLFWYQQALGQGPEFLTYFQNEAQLDKSGLPSDRFFAERPEGSVSTLKIQRTQQEDSAVYLCASSLASLGDTQYFGPGTRLTVL.

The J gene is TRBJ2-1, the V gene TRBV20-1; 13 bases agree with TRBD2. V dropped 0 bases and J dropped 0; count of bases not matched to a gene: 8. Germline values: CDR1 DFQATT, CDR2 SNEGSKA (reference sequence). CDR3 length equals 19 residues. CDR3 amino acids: CSARDLFRTSGSSYNEQFF. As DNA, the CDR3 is TGCAGTGCTAGAGATCTGTTCCGGACTAGCGGGAGCTCCTACAATGAGCAGTTCTTC.

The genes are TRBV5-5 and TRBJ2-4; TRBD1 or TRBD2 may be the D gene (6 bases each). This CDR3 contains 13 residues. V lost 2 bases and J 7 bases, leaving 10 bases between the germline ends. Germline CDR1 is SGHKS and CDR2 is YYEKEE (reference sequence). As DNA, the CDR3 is TGTGCCAGCAGCTTCGGGGGCATGAACATTCAGTACTTC. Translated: CASSFGGMNIQYF.

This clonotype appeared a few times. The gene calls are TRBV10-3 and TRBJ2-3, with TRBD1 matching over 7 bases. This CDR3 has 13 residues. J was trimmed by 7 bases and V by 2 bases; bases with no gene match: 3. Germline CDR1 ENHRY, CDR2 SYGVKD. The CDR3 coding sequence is TGTGCCATCAGTGAGCCGACAGGGAATACGCAGTATTTT. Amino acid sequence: CAISEPTGNTQYF.

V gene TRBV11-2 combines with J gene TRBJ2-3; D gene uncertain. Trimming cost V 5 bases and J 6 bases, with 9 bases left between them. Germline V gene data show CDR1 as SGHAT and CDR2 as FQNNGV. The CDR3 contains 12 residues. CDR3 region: CASSRAGDTQYF. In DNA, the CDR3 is TGTGCCAGCAGCCGGGCCGGGGATACGCAGTATTTT.

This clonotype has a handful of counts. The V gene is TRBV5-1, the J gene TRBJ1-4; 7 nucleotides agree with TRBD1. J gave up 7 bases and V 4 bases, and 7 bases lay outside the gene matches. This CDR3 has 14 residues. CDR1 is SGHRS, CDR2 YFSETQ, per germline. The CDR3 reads CASSRTGEGEKLFF. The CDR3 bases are TGCGCCAGCAGCAGAACAGGGGAGGGTGAAAAACTGTTTTTT.

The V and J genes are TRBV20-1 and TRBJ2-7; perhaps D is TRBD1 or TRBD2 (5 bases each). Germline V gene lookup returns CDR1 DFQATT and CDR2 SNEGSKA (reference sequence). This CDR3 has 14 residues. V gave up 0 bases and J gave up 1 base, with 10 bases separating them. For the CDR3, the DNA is TGCAGTGCTAGAGAAGGGACCCAATCCTACGAGCAGTACTTC. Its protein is CSAREGTQSYEQYF.

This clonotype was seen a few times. CDR3 sequence: CASSTPTSGAFGDTQYF. CDR3 nucleotide sequence: TGTGCCAGCAGTACCCCGACTAGCGGGGCCTTTGGAGATACGCAGTATTTT. This chain joins TRBV6-1 and TRBJ2-3; 11 nucleotides align to TRBD2. Germline V gene data show CDR1 as MNHNS and CDR2 as SASEGT. V lost 5 bases to trimming and J lost 5 bases; unmatched junction nucleotides: 12. This CDR3 comprises 17 residues.

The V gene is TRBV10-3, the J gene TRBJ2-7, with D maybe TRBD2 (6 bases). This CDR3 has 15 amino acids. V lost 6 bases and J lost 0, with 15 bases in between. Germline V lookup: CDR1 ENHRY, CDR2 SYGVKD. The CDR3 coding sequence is TGTGCCATCAGGAACCGGGACTCACCCTCCTACGAGCAGTACTTC. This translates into CAIRNRDSPSYEQYF.

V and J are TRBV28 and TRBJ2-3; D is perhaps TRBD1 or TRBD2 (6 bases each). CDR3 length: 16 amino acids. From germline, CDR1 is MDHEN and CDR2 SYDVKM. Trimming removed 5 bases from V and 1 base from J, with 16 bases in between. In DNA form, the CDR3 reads TGTGCCAGCAGTCCCCTATTTAGGGGGGGCACAGATACGCAGTATTTT. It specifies CASSPLFRGGTDTQYF.

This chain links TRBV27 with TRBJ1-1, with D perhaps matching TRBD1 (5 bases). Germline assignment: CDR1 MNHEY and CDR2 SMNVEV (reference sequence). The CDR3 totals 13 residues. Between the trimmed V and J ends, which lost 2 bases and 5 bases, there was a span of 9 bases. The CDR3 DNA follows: TGTGCCAGCAGTTTAGGGACTCAAACTGAAGCTTTCTTT. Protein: CASSLGTQTEAFF.

CDR3 coding DNA: TGTGCCAGCAGCGGTGCGGGGGAATGGGGTAACCGCGAGCAGTTCTTC. This codes for CASSGAGEWGNREQFF. The chain is built from TRBV5-6 and TRBJ2-1; TRBD2 matches 7 bases. The J segment lost 10 bases and the V segment lost 4 bases, leaving 17 bases of the junction unmatched. The CDR3 sequence is 16 residues long. Germline V CDR1 and CDR2: SGHDT, YYEEEE.

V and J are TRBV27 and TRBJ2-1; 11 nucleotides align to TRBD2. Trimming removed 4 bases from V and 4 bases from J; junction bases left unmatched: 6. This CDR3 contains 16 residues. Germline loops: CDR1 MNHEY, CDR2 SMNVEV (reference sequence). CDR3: CASSSGTSGSYNEQFF. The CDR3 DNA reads TGTGCCAGCAGTTCCGGGACTAGCGGATCATACAATGAGCAGTTCTTC.

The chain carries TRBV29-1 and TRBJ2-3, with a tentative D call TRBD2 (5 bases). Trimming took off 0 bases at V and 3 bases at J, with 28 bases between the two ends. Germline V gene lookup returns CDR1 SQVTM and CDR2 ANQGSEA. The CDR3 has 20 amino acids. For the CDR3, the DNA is TGCAGCGTTGAAGATAACCGGGCAGTCAGCAAGTCGCGGGCAACAGATACGCAGTATTTT. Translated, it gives CSVEDNRAVSKSRATDTQYF.

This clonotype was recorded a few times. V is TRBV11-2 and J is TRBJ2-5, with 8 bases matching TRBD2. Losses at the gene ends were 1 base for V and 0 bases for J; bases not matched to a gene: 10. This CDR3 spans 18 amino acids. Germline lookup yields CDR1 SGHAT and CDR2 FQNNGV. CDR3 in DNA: TGTGCCAGCAGCTTAGTTCTAGCGGGTCTCTCGTACCAAGAGACCCAGTACTTC. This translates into CASSLVLAGLSYQETQYF.

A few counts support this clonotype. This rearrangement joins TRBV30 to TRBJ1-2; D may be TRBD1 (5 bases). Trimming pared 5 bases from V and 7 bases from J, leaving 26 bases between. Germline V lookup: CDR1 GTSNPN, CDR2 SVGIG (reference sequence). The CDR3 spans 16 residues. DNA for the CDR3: TGTGCCTGGGGGCAGGGACGGTCGGCGGCGGGTGCTGGCTACACCTTC. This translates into CAWGQGRSAAGAGYTF.